One sample yielded the 24 T cell receptor beta chains listed below, sequenced in a study of cytomegalovirus exposure and HLA in healthy donors. Amplification used 60 Vbeta primers and 13 Jbeta primers. The data were produced by immunoSEQ multiplex PCR, yet TCRdb's version contains in-frame clones alone and is incomplete. The repertoire holds roughly 190,000 clones, with around 83% as singletons. Material for sequencing was PBMCs. These receptors were taken from a woman in her forties or fifties in good health and CMV-seropositive.

Only one count was recorded for this clone. Other DNA sequences in this specimen translate into the identical CDR3. The V gene is TRBV5-1, the J gene TRBJ2-2; 13 bases are a match to TRBD2. CDR3 length: 17 residues. Per the germline V gene, CDR1 is SGHRS and CDR2 is YFSETQ. J lost 6 bases, V lost 5 bases, and 10 bases had no gene match. CDR3 region: CASRIATSGGIPGELFF. In nucleotides, the CDR3 is TGCGCCAGCAGGATCGCGACTAGCGGGGGGATCCCCGGGGAGCTGTTTTTT.

This chain uses TRBV25-1 with TRBJ2-5, with D maybe TRBD2 (6 bases). Germline values: CDR1 MGHDK, CDR2 SYGVNS. V lost 8 bases, J lost 4 bases, and 20 bases lay in between. This CDR3 is built from 15 residues. The CDR3 reads CASRAGTHGRETQYF. The CDR3 coding sequence is TGTGCCAGCCGGGCGGGGACTCACGGGAGAGAGACCCAGTACTTC.

The J gene is TRBJ2-5, the V gene TRBV19, with a weak D call TRBD1 (6 bases). The germline V gene encodes CDR1 LNHDA and CDR2 SQIVND (reference sequence). CDR3 length equals 15 residues. V was trimmed by 6 bases and J by 5 bases, leaving 19 bases between them. The CDR3 DNA reads TGTGCCAGTAGCCCAAATGACAGGCGAGGGGAGACCCAGTACTTC. Amino acids: CASSPNDRRGETQYF.

The chain uses TRBV5-1 and TRBJ2-3; D remains unclear. Germline-derived CDR1 and CDR2 are SGHRS and YFSETQ. V lost 6 bases, J lost 4 bases, and 15 bases lay in between. This CDR3 spans 14 amino acids. The CDR3 spells CASTASRVADTQYF. The DNA for the CDR3 is TGCGCCAGCACCGCCTCCCGGGTGGCAGATACGCAGTATTTT.

The J gene is TRBJ1-1, the V gene TRBV9, with a tentative D call TRBD1 (6 bases). CDR3 length: 14 residues. V lost 0 bases and J 3 bases, leaving 9 bases between the germline ends. CDR1 is SGDLS and CDR2 is YYNGEE in the germline V gene. The CDR3 is CASSVAPGDTEAFF. The CDR3 DNA reads TGTGCCAGCAGCGTAGCCCCAGGGGACACTGAAGCTTTCTTT.

CDR3 in amino acids: CASTPRGRGGSYNEQFF. CDR3 bases: TGTGCCAGCACCCCCCGGGGGCGGGGGGGCTCCTACAATGAGCAGTTCTTC. The chain links TRBV7-8 to TRBJ2-1; TRBD2 aligns across 9 bases. This CDR3 is built from 17 residues. Germline lookup yields CDR1 SGHVS and CDR2 FQNEAQ. The V and J ends lost 7 bases and 0 bases, in that order; junction bases with no gene match: 10.

The rearrangement links TRBV9 to TRBJ1-4, with 7 positions matching TRBD1. The CDR3 is 15 residues long. With V trimmed by 3 bases and J by 5 bases, 7 bases remained unmatched. The germline V gene has CDR1 SGDLS and CDR2 YYNGEE. The CDR3 nucleotides read TGTGCCAGCAGCGAAACGACAGGGTGGAATGAAAAACTGTTTTTT. Its protein product is CASSETTGWNEKLFF.

The rearrangement joins TRBV5-6 to TRBJ1-3; the D is unclear. V was trimmed by 2 bases and J by 4 bases, leaving 10 bases between them. Germline-derived CDR1 and CDR2 are SGHDT and YYEEEE. The CDR3 is made up of 14 amino acids. CDR3 in DNA: TGTGCCAGCAGCTTCTTACTTACCGGAAACACCATATATTTT. This encodes CASSFLLTGNTIYF.

V gene TRBV5-4 combines with J gene TRBJ1-6; D unclear. The V end was cut by 0 bases, the J end by 5 bases, with 6 bases between. CDR1 is SGHNT and CDR2 is YYREEE in the germline V gene (reference sequence). The CDR3 is 14 residues long. The CDR3 sequence is CASSLGGNNSPLHF. The CDR3 region has the DNA TGTGCCAGCAGCTTGGGTGGCAATAATTCACCCCTCCACTTT.

The V gene is TRBV6-5, the J gene TRBJ2-5; the match to TRBD1 covers 7 bases. TRBJ2-7 explains the end of the DNA better; the J call may be wrong. The CDR3 consists of 15 residues. CDR1 MNHEY and CDR2 SVGAGI come from the germline V gene. DNA for the CDR3: TGTGCCAGCAGTTACTCGAGGGGGCCGAGCTACGAGCAGTACTTC. This gives the protein CASSYSRGPSYEQYF.

V and J are TRBV18 and TRBJ1-2, with TRBD1 matching over 7 bases. Per germline, CDR1 KGHSH and CDR2 LQKENI. V shed 3 bases, J shed 0 bases, and the junction held 4 bases outside the gene matches. The CDR3 has 15 residues. For the CDR3, the DNA is TGTGCCAGCTCACCTTTGGACAGGTCTAACTATGGCTACACCTTC. This translates into CASSPLDRSNYGYTF. The entire variable domain, with the rest obtained from reference TRBV18 and TRBJ1-2, is as follows: NAGVMQNPRHLVRRRGQEARLRCSPMKGHSHVYWYRQLPEEGLKFMVYLQKENIIDESGMPKERFSAEFPKEGPSILRIQQVVRGDSAAYFCASSPLDRSNYGYTFGSGTRLTVV.

The table lists this clone with a few counts. The genes are TRBV5-4 and TRBJ1-1; 9 nucleotides match TRBD1. CDR1 and CDR2 from the germline V gene are SGHNT and YYREEE (reference sequence). The CDR3 consists of 14 residues. V gave up 4 bases and J gave up 6 bases; unmatched junction bases: 7. As DNA, the CDR3 is TGTGCCAGCAGCGGGGACAGGGTAACACCTGAAGCTTTCTTT. Translated: CASSGDRVTPEAFF.

In its sample, this clone was seen once. CDR3 residues: CASSRDSYEQYF. The CDR3 DNA reads TGTGCCAGCTCCCGGGACAGCTACGAGCAGTACTTC. The V gene is TRBV18, the J gene TRBJ2-7, with 7 bases fitting TRBD1. V dropped 6 bases and J dropped 3; count of bases not matched to a gene: 2. The CDR3 sequence is 12 residues long. CDR1 is KGHSH and CDR2 is LQKENI in the germline V gene. The full variable domain, completed using reference TRBV18 and TRBJ2-7, is NAGVMQNPRHLVRRRGQEARLRCSPMKGHSHVYWYRQLPEEGLKFMVYLQKENIIDESGMPKERFSAEFPKEGPSILRIQQVVRGDSAAYFCASSRDSYEQYFGPGTRLTVT.

The V gene is TRBV5-1, the J gene TRBJ2-1; TRBD1 matches 9 bases. The CDR3 extends over 16 amino acids. Germline CDR1 reads SGHRS; CDR2 reads YFSETQ. J was trimmed by 1 base and V by 0 bases; bases with no gene match: 2. CDR3 nucleotide sequence: TGCGCCAGCAGCTTGGGCGGGACAGGGTCCTACAATGAGCAGTTCTTC. This encodes CASSLGGTGSYNEQFF.

This chain uses TRBV28 with TRBJ1-5; D is unresolved. This CDR3 comprises 13 residues. Per the germline V gene, CDR1 is MDHEN and CDR2 is SYDVKM. V was trimmed by 5 bases and J by 5 bases, leaving 10 bases between them. In nucleotides, the CDR3 is TGTGCCAGCAGTAACCCCAGATATCAGCCCCAGCATTTT. This codes for CASSNPRYQPQHF. Full variable domain (missing parts from reference TRBV28 and TRBJ1-5): DVKVTQSSRYLVKRTGEKVFLECVQDMDHENMFWYRQDPGLGLRLIYFSYDVKMKEKGDIPEGYSVSREKKERFSLILESASTNQTSMYLCASSNPRYQPQHFGDGTRLSIL.

The rearrangement joins TRBV5-1 to TRBJ1-1; 9 nucleotides agree with TRBD1. This CDR3 is 13 amino acids long. V dropped 4 bases and J dropped 10; count of bases not matched to a gene: 8. Germline assignment: CDR1 SGHRS and CDR2 YFSETQ. CDR3 coding DNA: TGCGCCAGCAGCCTAGGGACAGGGAGAGGAGCTTTCTTT. It specifies CASSLGTGRGAFF.

This clone turned up a few times. In the same sample, other DNA sequences code for this CDR3. The chain has TRBV5-4 and TRBJ2-3; 8 nucleotides align to TRBD1. The CDR3 is 15 residues long. Looked up from germline, CDR1 is SGHNT and CDR2 is YYREEE (reference sequence). The ends lost 0 bases at V and 3 bases at J; junction bases unmatched: 3. CDR3 nucleotide sequence: TGTGCCAGCAGCTTGGGAGGACAGGGAACAGATACGCAGTATTTT. Amino acid sequence: CASSLGGQGTDTQYF. Drawing the rest from reference TRBV5-4 and TRBJ2-3, the complete variable domain is ETGVTQSPTHLIKTRGQQVTLRCSSQSGHNTVSWYQQALGQGPQFIFQYYREEENGRGNFPPRFSGLQFPNYSSELNVNALELDDSALYLCASSLGGQGTDTQYFGPGTRLTVL.

The V and J genes are TRBV18 and TRBJ2-5, with TRBD2 matching over 10 bases. V was pared by 3 bases and J by 3 bases, with 4 bases of the junction left unmatched. The CDR3 runs 15 residues. CDR1 KGHSH and CDR2 LQKENI come from the germline V gene. The CDR3 DNA follows: TGTGCCAGCTCACCCCTAGCGGGGGCCAAAGAGACCCAGTACTTC. This translates into CASSPLAGAKETQYF.

The CDR3 is CASSPSSRDTEAFF. Here the CDR3 DNA reads TGTGCCAGCTCGCCGAGTTCGAGGGACACTGAAGCTTTCTTT. V usage is TRBV18 and J usage is TRBJ1-1, with D unresolved. The CDR3 sequence is 14 residues long. Deletions cut 6 bases from V and 3 bases from J, with 14 bases between. In germline, CDR1 is KGHSH, CDR2 LQKENI.

The J gene is TRBJ2-7, the V gene TRBV27, with D possibly TRBD2 on 5 matching bases. The CDR3 is 13 residues long. In germline, CDR1 is MNHEY, CDR2 SMNVEV (reference sequence). V was cut by 3 bases and J by 2 bases, with 8 bases left in between. The CDR3 nucleotides are TGTGCCAGCAGTTTGCGGGCCCCCTACGAGCAGTACTTC. Translating gives CASSLRAPYEQYF.

In DNA, the CDR3 is TGTGCCAGTAGTTCGGGGGGTTACAATGAGCAGTTCTTC. Its translation is CASSSGGYNEQFF. The chain employs TRBV19 and TRBJ2-1; 7 bases are shared with TRBD2. With V trimmed by 5 bases and J by 4 bases, 2 bases remained unmatched. Germline V gene data show CDR1 as LNHDA and CDR2 as SQIVND (reference sequence). The CDR3 consists of 13 residues.

The chain recombines TRBV11-1 with TRBJ1-3, with D possibly being TRBD1 (5 bases). The CDR3 runs to 15 residues. Germline lookup yields CDR1 SGHAT and CDR2 FQDESV (reference sequence). The germline V and J ends were trimmed by 3 bases and 2 bases, with 11 bases remaining between them. The CDR3 nucleotides read TGTGCCAGCAGCTTGGGGACTCATACTGGAAACACCATATATTTT. This codes for CASSLGTHTGNTIYF.

The chain has TRBV7-7 and TRBJ2-5; D perhaps matches TRBD1 (8 bases). V lost 5 bases, J lost 4 bases, and 17 bases lay in between. The CDR3 sequence is 15 residues long. Germline CDR1 and CDR2: SSHAT and FNYEAQ (reference sequence). The CDR3 loop is CASSPGTGGGETQYF. The CDR3 DNA reads TGTGCCAGCAGCCCCGGGACAGGCGGGGGAGAGACCCAGTACTTC.

Here the CDR3 reads CASRPLAGGTDTQYF. CDR3 nucleotide sequence: TGTGCCAGCAGACCGTTAGCGGGGGGTACAGATACGCAGTATTTT. The genes are TRBV27 and TRBJ2-3, with 10 nucleotides matching TRBD2. The CDR3 is made up of 15 amino acids. After removal of 6 bases from V and 3 bases from J, the junction contained 6 bases not matched to a gene. Looked up from germline, CDR1 is MNHEY and CDR2 is SMNVEV (reference sequence).